One sample yielded the 24 T cell receptor beta chains listed below, sequenced in a study of T cells after posttransplantation cyclophosphamide. This table comes from immunoSEQ multiplex PCR, and its TCRdb copy is limited to in-frame clones, with some not included. The table records about 1,500 clones, roughly 73% of them present only once. Cyclophosphamide on days +3 and +4 followed busulfan-fludarabine conditioning and a marrow graft. The material sequenced was CD4+ T cells sorted from PBMCs, taken after allogeneic stem cell transplant with posttransplant cyclophosphamide. The receptors derive from a male patient aged 50 to 59 who received an allogeneic stem cell transplant from an unrelated donor, was CMV-positive, and had acute GVHD only. Some T cells may originate from the graft donor.

This clone was observed a few times. The rearrangement uses TRBV5-1 and TRBJ2-1; TRBD2 matches 8 bases. The germline gives CDR1 SGHRS, CDR2 YFSETQ. V gave up 2 bases and J gave up 10 bases; unmatched junction bases: 8. The CDR3 consists of 14 residues. This chain's CDR3 is CASSLSREGREQFF. As DNA, the CDR3 is TGCGCCAGCAGCTTATCCCGGGAGGGCCGCGAGCAGTTCTTC. Based on the CDR3 plus reference TRBV5-1 and TRBJ2-1, the full variable domain is KAGVTQTPRYLIKTRGQQVTLSCSPISGHRSVSWYQQTPGQGLQFLFEYFSETQRNKGNFPGRFSGRQFSNSRSEMNVSTLELGDSALYLCASSLSREGREQFFGPGTRLTVL.

The genes are TRBV5-1 and TRBJ2-2, with TRBD2 as a possible D gene (5 bases). The V end was cut by 2 bases, the J end by 4 bases, with 9 bases between. CDR1 and CDR2 (germline): SGHRS, YFSETQ. This CDR3 spans 14 amino acids. CDR3 protein: CASSLGAVTGELFF. The CDR3 DNA follows: TGCGCCAGCAGCTTAGGAGCGGTCACCGGGGAGCTGTTTTTT.

The chain uses TRBV7-6 and TRBJ1-3; no clear D. V gave up 5 bases and J gave up 0 bases, with 5 bases separating them. This CDR3 contains 13 residues. The V gene's germline CDR1 is SGHVS and CDR2 FNYEAQ. CDR3 DNA sequence: TGTGCCAGCAGCCCCCTCTCTGGAAACACCATATATTTT. Its translation: CASSPLSGNTIYF.

This clone was counted a single time. The chain is built from TRBV5-1 and TRBJ1-1, with D maybe TRBD1 (6 bases). V was shortened by 5 bases and J by 4 bases, with 18 bases between the two germline ends. CDR1 is SGHRS, CDR2 YFSETQ, per germline. This CDR3 is built from 15 residues. CDR3 nucleotides: TGCGCCAGCAGGGCCGGACGAGGGGGATCCACTGAAGCTTTCTTT. Translated, it gives CASRAGRGGSTEAFF.

DNA for the CDR3: TGTGCCAGCAGCCCCACTGGACTAGCGGGAAATAATGAGCAGTTCTTC. Its translation is CASSPTGLAGNNEQFF. The J gene is TRBJ2-1, the V gene TRBV7-3; 12 bases line up with TRBD2. The germline V gene has CDR1 SGHTA and CDR2 FQGTGA. This CDR3 has 16 residues. Trimming at V came to 5 bases and at J to 7 bases, leaving 9 bases not matched to a gene.

This rearrangement joins TRBV5-1 to TRBJ2-7; D may be TRBD2 (5 bases). Germline loops: CDR1 SGHRS, CDR2 YFSETQ. Trimming pared 4 bases from V and 4 bases from J, leaving 12 bases between. The CDR3 runs to 13 residues. The CDR3 region is CASSVGSLYEQYF. In DNA, the CDR3 is TGCGCCAGCAGCGTGGGGAGTCTTTACGAGCAGTACTTC.

V is TRBV5-6 and J is TRBJ2-2; possible D gene TRBD1, 5 bases. The CDR3 extends over 15 amino acids. Trimming stripped 0 bases from V and 1 base from J, with 7 bases between. Germline CDR1 SGHDT, CDR2 YYEEEE. CDR3 region: CASSLGTRNTGELFF. The CDR3 region has the DNA TGTGCCAGCAGCTTGGGGACAAGGAACACCGGGGAGCTGTTTTTT.

This clone came up a few times. The chain has TRBV5-1 and TRBJ2-7, with 10 bases aligning to TRBD1. The CDR3 covers 15 residues. Germline loops: CDR1 SGHRS, CDR2 YFSETQ. Trimming took 4 bases from V and 6 from J; bases not matched to a gene: 10. CDR3 amino acids: CASSPNPGQGSEQYF. In nucleotides, the CDR3 is TGCGCCAGCAGCCCGAACCCGGGACAGGGGTCCGAGCAGTACTTC.

The V and J genes are TRBV5-4 and TRBJ2-7; D is unresolved. The V gene lost 0 bases and the J gene lost 1 base, with 8 bases spanning the gap. Germline V CDR1 and CDR2: SGHNT, YYREEE (reference sequence). The CDR3 has 14 amino acids. This chain's CDR3 is CASSLDVLSYEQYF. The CDR3 region has the DNA TGTGCCAGCAGCTTGGATGTTCTGTCCTACGAGCAGTACTTC.

The chain links TRBV9 to TRBJ2-1, with 9 bases identical to TRBD1. The length of the CDR3 is 16 residues. With 4 bases clipped from V and 3 bases from J, the junction kept 8 bases outside the gene matches. Germline-derived CDR1 and CDR2 are SGDLS and YYNGEE. In DNA, the CDR3 is TGTGCCAGCAGCCCACGGACAGGGGACTTCTACAATGAGCAGTTCTTC. This encodes CASSPRTGDFYNEQFF.

The chain combines TRBV6-1 with TRBJ1-2; 8 nucleotides align to TRBD1. The length of the CDR3 is 15 residues. Germline V gives CDR1 MNHNS, CDR2 SASEGT. J was trimmed by 6 bases and V by 0 bases; bases with no gene match: 6. CDR3 region: CASSEALDRGHGYTF. Written as DNA, the CDR3 is TGTGCCAGCAGTGAAGCGCTAGACAGGGGACATGGCTACACCTTC.

The V call is TRBV7-8, the J call TRBJ2-7, with 16 nucleotides matching TRBD2. V lost 0 bases, J lost 4 bases, and 12 bases stayed unmatched. The CDR3 is made up of 20 amino acids. The V gene's germline CDR1 is SGHVS and CDR2 FQNEAQ. The CDR3: CASSLARGTSGRAIDYEQYF. The CDR3 DNA reads as TGTGCCAGCAGCTTAGCGCGGGGGACTAGCGGGAGGGCCATCGATTACGAGCAGTACTTC.

This clone was seen a few times. The chain carries TRBV30 and TRBJ1-3, with D perhaps TRBD1 (5 bases). This CDR3 has 17 residues. In germline, CDR1 is GTSNPN, CDR2 SVGIG (reference sequence). Trimming removed 2 bases from V and 3 bases from J, with 20 bases in between. CDR3 DNA: TGTGCCTGGAGTCCAACCTGGGGCGGGGGTGATGGAAACACCATATATTTT. It yields the protein CAWSPTWGGGDGNTIYF. Full variable domain (remainder filled in from reference TRBV30 and TRBJ1-3): SQTIHQWPATLVQPVGSPLSLECTVEGTSNPNLYWYRQAAGRGLQLLFYSVGIGQISSEVPQNLSASRPQDRQFILSSKKLLLSDSGFYLCAWSPTWGGGDGNTIYFGEGSWLTVV.

This chain links TRBV5-8 with TRBJ1-5; 7 nucleotides align to TRBD1. The CDR3 totals 15 residues. Germline assignment: CDR1 SGHTS and CDR2 YDEGEE. V shed 3 bases, J shed 5 bases, and the junction held 8 bases outside the gene matches. CDR3 protein: CASSWLQGPHQPQHF. CDR3 bases: TGTGCCAGCAGCTGGTTACAGGGGCCTCATCAGCCCCAGCATTTT.

This clone was recorded once. The V gene is TRBV4-2, the J gene TRBJ1-2, with D possibly TRBD1 on 6 matching bases. CDR1 LGHNA and CDR2 YNFKEQ come from the germline V gene. V dropped 4 bases and J dropped 8 bases, with 14 bases sitting between them. This CDR3 contains 13 residues. CDR3 sequence (DNA): TGTGCCAGCAGCCGGGGTTCAGGGGAGGGCTACACCTTC. As protein: CASSRGSGEGYTF.

The chain carries TRBV19 and TRBJ1-1; TRBD1 agrees at 7 bases. After removal of 5 bases from V and 0 bases from J, the junction contained 6 bases not matched to a gene. From germline, CDR1 is LNHDA and CDR2 SQIVND (reference sequence). There are 15 residues in the CDR3. CDR3 coding DNA: TGTGCCAGTAGTTTTAGGGGGCTCCTGAACACTGAAGCTTTCTTT. Translated, it gives CASSFRGLLNTEAFF.

This rearrangement joins TRBV11-1 to TRBJ2-3; D unresolved. Germline CDR1 is SGHAT and CDR2 is FQDESV (reference sequence). The CDR3 is made up of 15 amino acids. Trimming took off 0 bases at V and 0 bases at J, with 7 bases between the two ends. For the CDR3, the DNA is TGTGCCAGCAGCTTAGCGCCAGGTAGCACAGATACGCAGTATTTT. Protein sequence: CASSLAPGSTDTQYF.

The chain employs TRBV4-3 and TRBJ2-5; 10 nucleotides align to TRBD1. The V gene end was trimmed by 0 bases and the J gene end by 1 base; junction bases not matched to a gene: 8. CDR3 length equals 18 residues. The germline V gene has CDR1 LGHNA and CDR2 YSLEER. The CDR3 DNA is TGCGCCAGCAGCCAAGAAGTTAGAAGGACAGGGGGCCAAGAGACCCAGTACTTC. It is translated as CASSQEVRRTGGQETQYF.

Comments on this clone: Additional DNA sequences in this sample encode the identical CDR3. CDR3 bases: TGTGCCAGCAGTCCACCCGGGACAGCCCTTGGAAAACTGTTTTTT. It codes for CASSPPGTALGKLFF. This chain joins TRBV28 and TRBJ1-4; TRBD1 matches at 7 bases. Germline V CDR1 and CDR2: MDHEN, SYDVKM. This CDR3 is 15 amino acids long. V gave up 5 bases and J gave up 10 bases; unmatched junction bases: 13.

This clone has only a few counts. Just one base apart from a much larger clone, this may be a read error. The gene calls are TRBV5-1 and TRBJ2-1, with D maybe TRBD2 (8 bases). Germline CDR1 reads SGHRS; CDR2 reads YFSETQ. The CDR3 runs to 15 residues. With 6 bases removed from V and 13 bases from J, the gap between germline ends came to 26 bases. Here the CDR3 reads CASIPREGAWSDQFF. For the CDR3, the DNA is TGCGCCAGCATACCCCGGGAGGGGGCTTGGAGTGATCAGTTCTTC.

This clone was seen only once. This chain joins TRBV19 and TRBJ2-3, with 11 nucleotides matching TRBD2. The CDR3 runs 12 residues. Trimming cost V 2 bases and J 15 bases; bases outside gene matches: 4. The germline V gene has CDR1 LNHDA and CDR2 SQIVND (reference sequence). The CDR3 sequence: CASSILAGGLYF. The CDR3 coding sequence is TGTGCCAGTAGTATACTAGCGGGAGGCCTCTATTTT.

The chain is built from TRBV4-1 and TRBJ1-2, with D possibly TRBD1 on 5 matching bases. Germline CDR1 MGHRA, CDR2 YSYEKL. The CDR3 extends over 14 amino acids. Trimming stripped 1 base from V and 4 bases from J, with 10 bases between. The CDR3 bases are TGCGCCAGCAGCCAAGCGGGACTGCGCTATGGCTACACCTTC. Translated: CASSQAGLRYGYTF.

The CDR3 DNA is TGTGCCATCGGGGGGACAGGGGTTAATGAAAAACTGTTTTTT. Amino acids: CAIGGTGVNEKLFF. The chain has TRBV10-3 and TRBJ1-4, with 10 positions matching TRBD1. This CDR3 contains 14 residues. J lost 4 bases, V lost 8 bases, and 4 bases had no gene match. Germline CDR1 ENHRY, CDR2 SYGVKD.

The chain recombines TRBV30 with TRBJ1-2; 8 bases are shared with TRBD1. The CDR3 consists of 13 residues. J was trimmed by 4 bases and V by 2 bases; bases with no gene match: 3. The germline CDR1 and CDR2 sequences are GTSNPN and SVGIG (reference sequence). The CDR3 region is CAWSQGAGYGYTF. The CDR3 DNA is TGTGCCTGGAGTCAGGGGGCGGGCTATGGCTACACCTTC.